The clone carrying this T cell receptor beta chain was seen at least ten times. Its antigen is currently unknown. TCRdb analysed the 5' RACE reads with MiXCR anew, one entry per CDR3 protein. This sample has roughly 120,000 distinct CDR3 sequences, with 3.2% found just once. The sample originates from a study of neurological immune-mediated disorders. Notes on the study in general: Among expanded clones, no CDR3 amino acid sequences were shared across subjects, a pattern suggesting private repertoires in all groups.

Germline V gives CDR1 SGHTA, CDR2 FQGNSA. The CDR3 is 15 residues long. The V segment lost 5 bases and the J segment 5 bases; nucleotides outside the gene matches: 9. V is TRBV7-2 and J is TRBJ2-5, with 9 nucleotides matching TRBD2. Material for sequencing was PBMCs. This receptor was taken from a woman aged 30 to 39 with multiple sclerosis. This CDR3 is CASSPGTSRRETQYF. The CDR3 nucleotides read TGTGCCAGCAGCCCCGGGACTAGCAGAAGGGAGACCCAGTACTTC.